This T cell receptor beta chain originates from a study of stem cell transplantation in POMP-related autoinflammatory disease. Study results and caveats: In patients with PRAID, every analyzed T-cell subset tended to show lower diversity and higher clonality.

The data were produced by immunoSEQ multiplex PCR, yet TCRdb's version contains in-frame clones alone and is incomplete. The sample contains some 31,000 clones, about 90% of which appear only once. This clone was counted a few times. The target antigen is unknown. This CDR3 is 13 amino acids long. V was clipped by 3 bases and J by 8 bases, with 13 bases between them. Germline assignment: CDR1 MNHNS and CDR2 SASEGT. PRAID featured prominent immunodeficiency. The specimen comprised CD4+ T cells from PBMCs, sampled before stem cell transplantation. The gene calls are TRBV6-1 and TRBJ1-2, with D maybe TRBD1 (5 bases). The clonotype was recovered from a human donor with POMP-related autoinflammation and immune dysregulation (PRAID). The CDR3 protein is CASSERRGSGYTF. DNA of the CDR3: TGTGCCAGCAGTGAGCGAAGGGGTTCGGGCTACACCTTC.